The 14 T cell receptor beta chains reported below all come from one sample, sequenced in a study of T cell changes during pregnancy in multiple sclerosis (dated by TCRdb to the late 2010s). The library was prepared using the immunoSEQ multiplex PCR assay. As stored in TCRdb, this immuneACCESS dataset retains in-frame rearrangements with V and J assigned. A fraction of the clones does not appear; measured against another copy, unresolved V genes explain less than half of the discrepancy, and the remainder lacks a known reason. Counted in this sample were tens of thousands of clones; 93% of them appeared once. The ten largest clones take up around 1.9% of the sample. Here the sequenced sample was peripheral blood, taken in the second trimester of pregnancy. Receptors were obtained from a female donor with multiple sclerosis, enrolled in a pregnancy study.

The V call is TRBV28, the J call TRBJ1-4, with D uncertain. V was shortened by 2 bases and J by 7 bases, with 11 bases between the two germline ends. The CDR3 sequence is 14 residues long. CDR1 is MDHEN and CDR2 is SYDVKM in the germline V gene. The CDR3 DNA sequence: TGTGCCAGCAGTTTAGGTGGAGTTAGTGAAAAACTGTTTTTT. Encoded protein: CASSLGGVSEKLFF. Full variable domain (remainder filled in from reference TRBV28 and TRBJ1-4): DVKVTQSSRYLVKRTGEKVFLECVQDMDHENMFWYRQDPGLGLRLIYFSYDVKMKEKGDIPEGYSVSREKKERFSLILESASTNQTSMYLCASSLGGVSEKLFFGSGTQLSVL.

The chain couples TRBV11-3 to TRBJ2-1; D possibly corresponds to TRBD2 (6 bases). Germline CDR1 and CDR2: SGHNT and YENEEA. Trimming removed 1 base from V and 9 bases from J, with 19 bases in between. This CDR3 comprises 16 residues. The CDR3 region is CASSLASSEGSREQFF. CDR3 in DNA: TGTGCCAGCAGCTTAGCTTCTTCGGAGGGGTCTCGTGAGCAGTTCTTC.

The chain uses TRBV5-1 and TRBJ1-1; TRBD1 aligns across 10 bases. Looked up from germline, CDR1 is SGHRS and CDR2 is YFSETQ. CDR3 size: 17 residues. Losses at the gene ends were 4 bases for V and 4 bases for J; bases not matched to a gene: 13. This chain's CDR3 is CASSKGGGQGSFTEAFF. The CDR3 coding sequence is TGCGCCAGCAGCAAAGGAGGGGGACAGGGGAGTTTCACTGAAGCTTTCTTT.

The CDR3 is CASSPSVGGGSPLHF. Written as DNA, the CDR3 is TGTGCCAGCAGCCCCTCCGTAGGGGGGGGATCACCCCTCCACTTT. J is TRBJ1-6 and V is TRBV7-6; a weak D match, TRBD1 (6 bases). The CDR3 runs to 15 residues. Germline assignment: CDR1 SGHVS and CDR2 FNYEAQ. Trimming took 5 bases from V and 10 from J, leaving 18 bases between them.

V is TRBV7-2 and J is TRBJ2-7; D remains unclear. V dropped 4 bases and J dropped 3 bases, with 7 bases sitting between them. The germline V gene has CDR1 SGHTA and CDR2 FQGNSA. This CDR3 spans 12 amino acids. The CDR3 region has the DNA TGTGCCAGCAGCTCTTACGGCTACGAGCAGTACTTC. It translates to CASSSYGYEQYF.

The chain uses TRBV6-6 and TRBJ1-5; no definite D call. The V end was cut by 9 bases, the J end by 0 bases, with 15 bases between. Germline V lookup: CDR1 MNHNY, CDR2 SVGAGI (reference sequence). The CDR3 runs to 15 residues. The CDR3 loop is CASSPREISNQPQHF. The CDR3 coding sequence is TGTGCCAGTTCTCCGAGGGAGATTAGCAATCAGCCCCAGCATTTT.

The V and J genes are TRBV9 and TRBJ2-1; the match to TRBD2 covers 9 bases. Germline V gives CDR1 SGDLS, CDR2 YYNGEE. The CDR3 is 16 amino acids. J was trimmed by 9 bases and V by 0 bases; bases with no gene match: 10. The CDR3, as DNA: TGTGCCAGCAGCGTAGTTTCGACTAGCGGCCTTCTTGAGCAGTTCTTC. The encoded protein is CASSVVSTSGLLEQFF.

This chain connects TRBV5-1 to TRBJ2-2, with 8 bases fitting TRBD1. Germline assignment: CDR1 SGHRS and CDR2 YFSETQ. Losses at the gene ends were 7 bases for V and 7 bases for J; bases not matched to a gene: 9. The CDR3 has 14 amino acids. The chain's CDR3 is CASSPDRGGGELFF. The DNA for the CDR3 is TGCGCCAGCTCCCCAGACAGGGGAGGCGGGGAGCTGTTTTTT. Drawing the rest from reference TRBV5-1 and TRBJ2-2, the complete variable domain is KAGVTQTPRYLIKTRGQQVTLSCSPISGHRSVSWYQQTPGQGLQFLFEYFSETQRNKGNFPGRFSGRQFSNSRSEMNVSTLELGDSALYLCASSPDRGGGELFFGEGSRLTVL.

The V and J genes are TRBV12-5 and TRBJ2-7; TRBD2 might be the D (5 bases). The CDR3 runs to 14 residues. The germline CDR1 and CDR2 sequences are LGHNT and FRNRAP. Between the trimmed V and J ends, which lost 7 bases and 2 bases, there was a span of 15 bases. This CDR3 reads CASAASNGAYEQYF. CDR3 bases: TGTGCTAGTGCTGCGTCCAACGGGGCCTACGAGCAGTACTTC.

CDR3 loop: CSVGGGFVPRNEQFF. As DNA, the CDR3 is TGCAGCGTCGGTGGGGGGTTCGTACCAAGGAATGAGCAGTTCTTC. The V and J genes are TRBV29-1 and TRBJ2-1, with D tentatively TRBD2 (6 bases). The CDR3 is 15 amino acids. CDR1 and CDR2 (germline): SQVTM, ANQGSEA. The V end lost 6 bases, the J end lost 7 bases, and 22 bases lay between the germline ends.

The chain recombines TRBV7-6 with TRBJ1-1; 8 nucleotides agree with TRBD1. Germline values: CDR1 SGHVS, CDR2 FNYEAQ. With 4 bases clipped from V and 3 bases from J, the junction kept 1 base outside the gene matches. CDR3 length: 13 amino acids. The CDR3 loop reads CASSSQGDTEAFF. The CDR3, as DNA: TGTGCCAGCAGCTCACAGGGGGACACTGAAGCTTTCTTT.

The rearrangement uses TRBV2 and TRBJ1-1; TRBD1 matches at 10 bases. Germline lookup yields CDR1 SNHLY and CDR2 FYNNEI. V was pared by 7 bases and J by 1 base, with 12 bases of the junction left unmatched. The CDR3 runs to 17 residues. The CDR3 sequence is CASTTSRQGAQNTEAFF. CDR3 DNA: TGTGCCAGCACCACTTCGAGACAGGGGGCTCAGAACACTGAAGCTTTCTTT.

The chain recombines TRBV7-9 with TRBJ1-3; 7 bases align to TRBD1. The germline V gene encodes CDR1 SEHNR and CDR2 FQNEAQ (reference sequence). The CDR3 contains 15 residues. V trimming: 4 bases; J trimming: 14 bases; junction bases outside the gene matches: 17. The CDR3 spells CASSSNSGTVSTVYF. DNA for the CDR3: TGTGCCAGCAGCTCCAATTCCGGGACAGTTTCGACGGTATATTTT.

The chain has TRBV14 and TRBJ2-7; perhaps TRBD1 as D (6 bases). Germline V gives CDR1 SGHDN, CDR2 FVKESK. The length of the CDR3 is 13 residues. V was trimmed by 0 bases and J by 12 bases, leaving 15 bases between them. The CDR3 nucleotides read TGTGCCAGCAGCCAAGATGATTGGGCAGGGGTGTACTTC. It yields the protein CASSQDDWAGVYF.